The rows below give T cell receptor beta chains drawn from one sample of a study of T cell responses to AZD1222 COVID-19 vaccine. Profiling relied on immunoSEQ multiplex PCR, and the TCRdb table lists in-frame clones only, not all of them. Of about 140,000 clones listed, approximately 84% are singletons. Sequencing used peripheral blood, obtained on day 0 of AZD1222 vaccination. These receptors were taken from an adult in good health. The CDR3 runs from the conserved cysteine through the conserved F or W. The order of the fields is D gene, J gene, clone size, V gene, CDR3 protein, CDR3 DNA. D genes are given only for firm matches. Clone size, where shown, is once, few, many, or a class for clones that have expanded.

d_call: -; j_call: TRBJ1-1; clone_size: -; v_call: TRBV2; cdr3_aa: CASSEIKAAEAFF; cdr3_nt: TGTGCCAGCAGTGAGATCAAGGCGGCTGAAGCTTTCTTT
d_call: -; j_call: TRBJ1-2; clone_size: -; v_call: TRBV28; cdr3_aa: CASSPEGIVNYGYTF; cdr3_nt: TGTGCCAGCAGTCCGGAGGGCATTGTTAACTATGGCTACACCTTC
d_call: TRBD1; j_call: TRBJ2-1; clone_size: -; v_call: TRBV9; cdr3_aa: CASSGGTGGMTYNEQFF; cdr3_nt: TGTGCCAGCAGCGGAGGGACAGGGGGTATGACCTACAATGAGCAGTTCTTC
d_call: -; j_call: TRBJ2-2; clone_size: -; v_call: TRBV3-1/TRBV3-2; cdr3_aa: CASSQTPQNTGELFF; cdr3_nt: TGTGCCAGCAGCCAGACACCCCAAAACACCGGGGAGCTGTTTTTT
d_call: -; j_call: TRBJ2-3; clone_size: once; v_call: TRBV19; cdr3_aa: CASSIGAKGSYTDTQYF; cdr3_nt: TGTGCCAGTAGTATAGGGGCAAAGGGGTCTTACACAGATACGCAGTATTTT
d_call: -; j_call: TRBJ1-6; clone_size: -; v_call: TRBV2; cdr3_aa: CASSGQVRNNSPLHF; cdr3_nt: TGTGCCAGCAGTGGACAGGTTCGGAATAATTCACCCCTCCACTTT
d_call: -; j_call: TRBJ2-2; clone_size: -; v_call: TRBV7-3; cdr3_aa: CASTLTVTENTGELFF; cdr3_nt: TGTGCCAGCACCCTTACGGTGACAGAGAACACCGGGGAGCTGTTTTTT
d_call: -; j_call: TRBJ1-6; clone_size: few; v_call: TRBV7-9; cdr3_aa: CASSLEVINSPLHF; cdr3_nt: TGTGCCAGCAGCTTAGAAGTGATCAATTCACCCCTCCACTTT
d_call: TRBD1; j_call: TRBJ1-5; clone_size: -; v_call: TRBV2; cdr3_aa: CASRPQGGVQPQHF; cdr3_nt: TGTGCCAGCAGACCACAGGGGGGTGTTCAGCCCCAGCATTTT
d_call: TRBD1; j_call: TRBJ2-1; clone_size: -; v_call: TRBV28; cdr3_aa: CASSPDRGRRNEQFF; cdr3_nt: TGTGCCAGCAGTCCGGACAGGGGGCGCAGGAATGAGCAGTTCTTC
d_call: -; j_call: TRBJ1-5; clone_size: -; v_call: TRBV24-1; cdr3_aa: CATNSGDNQPQHF; cdr3_nt: TGTGCCACCAATTCGGGGGATAATCAGCCCCAGCATTTT
d_call: -; j_call: TRBJ2-2; clone_size: -; v_call: TRBV3-1/TRBV3-2; cdr3_aa: CASSLSPGGVGELFF; cdr3_nt: TGTGCCAGCAGCCTTTCCCCCGGGGGAGTCGGGGAGCTGTTTTTT
d_call: TRBD1; j_call: TRBJ1-2; clone_size: -; v_call: TRBV7-3; cdr3_aa: CASRRPGQGQYGYTF; cdr3_nt: TGTGCCAGCCGTCGCCCGGGTCAGGGACAGTATGGCTACACCTTC
d_call: -; j_call: TRBJ1-1; clone_size: -; v_call: TRBV19; cdr3_aa: CASSITGTQNTEAFF; cdr3_nt: TGTGCCAGTAGTATAACCGGGACACAGAACACTGAAGCTTTCTTT
d_call: -; j_call: TRBJ1-3; clone_size: -; v_call: TRBV18; cdr3_aa: CASSRNSLSSGNTIYF; cdr3_nt: TGTGCCAGCTCCCGGAACAGCCTCTCCTCTGGAAACACCATATATTTT
d_call: -; j_call: TRBJ2-7; clone_size: -; v_call: TRBV5-1; cdr3_aa: CASSSGPGHGTASYEQYF; cdr3_nt: TGCGCCAGCAGCTCTGGTCCGGGACACGGAACCGCTTCCTACGAGCAGTACTTC
d_call: TRBD1; j_call: TRBJ1-2; clone_size: -; v_call: TRBV5-1; cdr3_aa: CASRADRGESLGYTF; cdr3_nt: TGCGCCAGCAGGGCGGACAGGGGCGAATCGTTAGGGTACACCTTC
d_call: TRBD1; j_call: TRBJ1-6; clone_size: -; v_call: TRBV25-1; cdr3_aa: CASSDRTGGIGSPLHF; cdr3_nt: TGTGCCAGCAGTGATAGGACAGGGGGCATCGGTTCACCCCTCCACTTT